Shown below are 13 T cell receptor beta chains from a single sample sequenced in a study of CD8+CD57+ T cells in acquired aplastic anemia. CDR3 and TCR beta VDJ profiling relied on a genomic DNA template. TCRdb redid the calling of the reads with MiXCR, one entry per CDR3 protein. The data contain fewer than 200,000 distinct CDR3 sequences, about 64% of them singletons. Sequenced material: sorted CD4+, CD8+, or CD8+CD57+ T cells (not recorded which) from PBMCs. The receptor source for this set is a human donor in good health.

The rearrangement links TRBV6-5 to TRBJ2-7, with D possibly being TRBD1 or TRBD2 (5 bases each). Deletions cut 4 bases from V and 5 bases from J, with 12 bases between. Per germline, CDR1 MNHEY and CDR2 SVGAGI. The CDR3 runs to 13 residues. The CDR3 nucleotides are TGTGCCAGCAGTTCCAGGGAGACTCACGAGCAGTACTTC. Residues: CASSSRETHEQYF.

As concerns this clonotype: This is likely a read error, given that the CDR3 carries no conserved phenylalanine or tryptophan at its end. DNA for the CDR3: TGTGCCAGCAGTTCCGGACAAGGTCAGTACGAGCAGTACTCC. Protein product: CASSSGQGQYEQYS. This chain links TRBV7-9 with TRBJ2-7; weak D call: TRBD1 (5 bases). Germline V gene sequence: CDR1 SEHNR, CDR2 FQNEAQ (reference sequence). The CDR3 length is 14 residues. Trimming removed 6 bases from V and 4 bases from J, with 16 bases in between.

This chain connects TRBV20-1 to TRBJ1-5; possible D gene TRBD1, 6 bases. CDR1 and CDR2 from the germline V gene are DFQATT and SNEGSKA (reference sequence). The CDR3 has 15 residues. With 1 base removed from V and 2 bases from J, the gap between germline ends came to 12 bases. DNA for the CDR3: TGCAGTGCTAGAGGGACAGATTGTGGCAATCAGCCCCAGCATTTT. Its translation: CSARGTDCGNQPQHF.

Written as DNA, the CDR3 is TGTGCCACCAGTTTGGCAGGGACAAGTAACTATGGCTACACCTTC. This translates into CATSLAGTSNYGYTF. This sequence joins TRBV24-1 and TRBJ1-2; D might be TRBD1 (6 bases). CDR3 size: 15 residues. Germline CDR1 reads KGHDR; CDR2 reads SFDVKD. With 6 bases removed from V and 1 base from J, the gap between germline ends came to 14 bases.

This sequence joins TRBV29-1 and TRBJ1-2, with TRBD1 as a possible D gene (6 bases). V was cut by 4 bases and J by 2 bases, with 14 bases left in between. Germline V gives CDR1 SQVTM, CDR2 ANQGSEA. The CDR3 is made up of 14 amino acids. The CDR3 sequence is CSVVWWGLNYGYTF. The CDR3 bases are TGCAGCGTTGTATGGTGGGGGCTGAACTATGGCTACACCTTC.

This clonotype was recorded at least ten times. This chain joins TRBV7-9 and TRBJ2-1, with TRBD2 matching over 7 bases. CDR3 length equals 16 residues. V gave up 3 bases and J gave up 3 bases; unmatched junction bases: 8. Germline V lookup: CDR1 SEHNR, CDR2 FQNEAQ (reference sequence). CDR3 coding DNA: TGTGCCAGCAGCTTTTCACCCGCGGGGGACTACAATGAGCAGTTCTTC. Its protein is CASSFSPAGDYNEQFF. Complete variable domain (other parts from reference TRBV7-9 and TRBJ2-1): DTGVSQNPRHKITKRGQNVTFRCDPISEHNRLYWYRQTLGQGPEFLTYFQNEAQLEKSRLLSDRFSAERPKGSFSTLEIQRTEQGDSAMYLCASSFSPAGDYNEQFFGPGTRLTVL.

This clonotype was picked up one time. This sequence joins TRBV7-9 and TRBJ2-1; the D call may be TRBD1 or TRBD2 (6 bases each). The V gene lost 3 bases and the J gene lost 4 bases, with 13 bases spanning the gap. The CDR3 runs 15 residues. CDR1 is SEHNR and CDR2 is FQNEAQ in the germline V gene (reference sequence). The CDR3 DNA sequence: TGTGCCAGCAGCTTTCTGTGGGGGGCGTACAATGAGCAGTTCTTC. Its translation is CASSFLWGAYNEQFF. Full variable domain (rest looked up from reference TRBV7-9 and TRBJ2-1): DTGVSQNPRHKITKRGQNVTFRCDPISEHNRLYWYRQTLGQGPEFLTYFQNEAQLEKSRLLSDRFSAERPKGSFSTLEIQRTEQGDSAMYLCASSFLWGAYNEQFFGPGTRLTVL.

This clonotype was seen a few times. The chain links TRBV7-9 to TRBJ1-4; 12 nucleotides align to TRBD1. CDR1 is SEHNR, CDR2 FQNEAQ, per germline (reference sequence). V gave up 4 bases and J gave up 7 bases; unmatched junction bases: 7. The CDR3 extends over 16 amino acids. CDR3 sequence: CASSSGTGGEVEKLFF. Here the CDR3 DNA reads TGTGCCAGCAGCTCAGGGACAGGGGGCGAGGTTGAAAAACTGTTTTTT.

The gene calls are TRBV2 and TRBJ2-6, with D possibly matching TRBD1 (5 bases). This CDR3 has 16 amino acids. V lost 8 bases to trimming and J lost 0 bases, with 14 bases between them. CDR1 and CDR2 from the germline V gene are SNHLY and FYNNEI. CDR3 in amino acids: CASRLDRDSGANVLTF. DNA of the CDR3: TGTGCCAGCCGACTCGACAGAGACTCTGGGGCCAACGTCCTGACTTTC.

This chain uses TRBV9 with TRBJ2-7; D is undetermined. Trimming left V 0 bases short and J 2 bases short, with 9 bases between. CDR3 length: 14 residues. CDR1 and CDR2 (germline): SGDLS, YYNGEE. In DNA form, the CDR3 reads TGTGCCAGCAGCGTAGGGAGTCAGGCCTACGAGCAGTACTTC. Translating it yields CASSVGSQAYEQYF. Complete variable domain (other parts from reference TRBV9 and TRBJ2-7): DSGVTQTPKHLITATGQRVTLRCSPRSGDLSVYWYQQSLDQGLQFLIQYYNGEERAKGNILERFSAQQFPDLHSELNLSSLELGDSALYFCASSVGSQAYEQYFGPGTRLTVT.

This chain uses TRBV9 with TRBJ1-1; no firm D call. Trimming cost V 2 bases and J 0 bases, with 5 bases left between them. The CDR3 runs 13 residues. Germline assignment: CDR1 SGDLS and CDR2 YYNGEE. The CDR3 here is CASSVALNTEAFF. CDR3 sequence (DNA): TGTGCCAGCAGCGTGGCCCTGAACACTGAAGCTTTCTTT.

This clonotype was observed a few times. This chain uses TRBV27 with TRBJ2-7; D remains ambiguous. Germline V gene lookup returns CDR1 MNHEY and CDR2 SMNVEV (reference sequence). This CDR3 has 14 residues. V lost 8 bases, J lost 3 bases, and 17 bases lay in between. CDR3 sequence reads: CASAPRGGNYEQYF. The CDR3 coding sequence is TGTGCCAGCGCCCCCCGTGGCGGAAACTACGAGCAGTACTTC.

This clonotype was recorded a few times. J is TRBJ2-7 and V is TRBV7-2, with a possible D match to TRBD1 (6 bases). Germline CDR1 and CDR2: SGHTA and FQGNSA. Trimming took 5 bases from V and 2 from J, leaving 19 bases between them. This CDR3 is 16 amino acids long. DNA for the CDR3: TGTGCCAGCAGCCAGAGAGTCCGGGACACTGCCTACGAGCAGTACTTC. Encoded protein: CASSQRVRDTAYEQYF.